These 6 T cell receptor beta chains share one sample of origin, sequenced in a study of T cells in Graves' hyperthyroidism and ophthalmopathy. RNA transcripts served as the template for amplifying TCR beta CDR3 regions. First-round RT-PCR with HTBI primers amplified the TCR CDR3 region. MiXCR was run by TCRdb on the multiplex PCR reads, yielding one entry per CDR3 protein. The profile shows roughly 170,000 distinct CDR3 sequences, roughly 9.4% of them singletons. The sample taken for sequencing was blood. These receptors came from a woman aged 18-35 years with Graves' hyperthyroidism that later progressed to Graves' ophthalmopathy.

At least ten counts were recorded for this clonotype. This rearrangement joins TRBV12-3 or TRBV12-4 to TRBJ1-2, with a possible D match to TRBD1 (6 bases). The CDR3 spans 13 residues. The V end lost 0 bases, the J end lost 10 bases, and 12 bases lay between the germline ends. The CDR3 spells CASSLAAQGTYTF. In nucleotides, the CDR3 is TGTGCCAGCAGTTTAGCGGCCCAGGGGACCTACACCTTC.

This clonotype was seen ten or more times. V usage is TRBV2 and J usage is TRBJ2-2; 12 bases match TRBD1. Germline-derived CDR1 and CDR2 are SNHLY and FYNNEI. Trimming took 3 bases from V and 3 from J; bases not matched to a gene: 8. The CDR3 spans 18 residues. The CDR3 nucleotides are TGTGCCAGCAGTGATTTAGGGACAGGGGGCTGGTACACCGGGGAGCTGTTTTTT. The encoded protein is CASSDLGTGGWYTGELFF.

There are many counts of this clonotype. The chain combines TRBV7-9 with TRBJ1-3; no reliable D call. The germline V gene encodes CDR1 SEHNR and CDR2 FQNEAQ (reference sequence). V was clipped by 0 bases and J by 0 bases, with 9 bases between them. CDR3 length: 16 residues. CDR3 protein: CASSLALSGSGNTIYF. For the CDR3, the DNA is TGTGCCAGCAGCTTAGCGCTGAGCGGCTCTGGAAACACCATATATTTT.

This chain links TRBV4-2 with TRBJ1-2; maybe TRBD1 (5 bases). Germline-derived CDR1 and CDR2 are LGHNA and YNFKEQ. The CDR3 length is 13 residues. With 3 bases removed from V and 4 bases from J, the gap between germline ends came to 9 bases. CDR3 coding DNA: TGTGCCAGCAGCCAGAGACAGTCCTATGGCTACACCTTC. As protein: CASSQRQSYGYTF.

This clonotype occurred many times. This CDR3 reads CASSLSSTDYGYTF. CDR3 sequence (DNA): TGTGCCAGCAGCTTATCCTCGACCGACTATGGCTACACCTTC. V gene TRBV7-9 combines with J gene TRBJ1-2; D uncertain. Germline V lookup: CDR1 SEHNR, CDR2 FQNEAQ (reference sequence). With 2 bases removed from V and 3 bases from J, the gap between germline ends came to 10 bases. There are 14 residues in the CDR3.

This clonotype was counted at least ten times. This sequence joins TRBV27 and TRBJ2-7, with D maybe TRBD1 (6 bases). The CDR3 has 14 amino acids. Trimming shortened V by 5 bases and J by 6 bases, and 17 bases separated the two germline ends. Germline CDR1 reads MNHEY; CDR2 reads SMNVEV (reference sequence). The CDR3 sequence is CASSPGSQQGEQYF. The CDR3 coding sequence is TGTGCCAGCAGTCCCGGATCTCAACAGGGCGAGCAGTACTTC.